This T cell receptor (beta chain) was sequenced during a study of Ad26.COV2.S vaccination and SARS-CoV-2 variants. This CDR3 is 20 amino acids long. As to this clone: Its antigen is not identified.

Repertoires were generated with immunoSEQ multiplex PCR, while TCRdb's copy carries only in-frame clones and drops some. This table has roughly 100,000 clones, about 78% appearing once. Findings and limits, study-wide: Breadth, reportedly substantial, characterized the spike-specific CD8+ and CD4+ T cell responses after vaccination. The study found similar non-spike TCR breadth in vaccine and placebo recipients. The TCR-based breadth and depth measures might underestimate overall T cell responses.

The chain has TRBV1 and TRBJ1-2. TRBV1 is a recognized pseudogene. The sequences come from peripheral blood, collected after recovery from COVID-19. This TCR came from a human donor who had recovered from COVID-19. For the CDR3, the DNA is TGCACCAGCACTCCCTGGGGAGGGAGGGGCTACGGGCCCTTTCCGGATGGCTACACCTTC. It specifies CTSTPWGGRGYGPFPDGYTF.